The source of this TCR beta chain is a study of T cell responses to AZD1222 COVID-19 vaccine. Findings of the study overall: Mostly white British, mostly female donors; authors suggested clonal diversity may be underestimated.

TCRdb's table, derived via immunoSEQ multiplex PCR, lists solely in-frame clones and lacks some. The table has roughly 98,000 clones, around nine tenths seen once. This clone occurred once. The antigen is not known. In germline, CDR1 is SGHNT, CDR2 YYREEE (reference sequence). The germline V and J ends were trimmed by 5 bases and 4 bases, with 9 bases remaining between them. The CDR3 extends over 13 amino acids. The material sequenced was peripheral blood, taken on day 0 of AZD1222 vaccination. The rearrangement uses TRBV5-4 and TRBJ2-2; D gene unclear. This sequence was found in an adult in good health. The CDR3 loop is CASRAPGTGELFF. The CDR3, as DNA: TGTGCCAGCAGGGCCCCGGGCACCGGGGAGCTGTTTTTT. Based on the CDR3 plus reference TRBV5-4 and TRBJ2-2, the full variable domain is ETGVTQSPTHLIKTRGQQVTLRCSSQSGHNTVSWYQQALGQGPQFIFQYYREEENGRGNFPPRFSGLQFPNYSSELNVNALELDDSALYLCASRAPGTGELFFGEGSRLTVL.